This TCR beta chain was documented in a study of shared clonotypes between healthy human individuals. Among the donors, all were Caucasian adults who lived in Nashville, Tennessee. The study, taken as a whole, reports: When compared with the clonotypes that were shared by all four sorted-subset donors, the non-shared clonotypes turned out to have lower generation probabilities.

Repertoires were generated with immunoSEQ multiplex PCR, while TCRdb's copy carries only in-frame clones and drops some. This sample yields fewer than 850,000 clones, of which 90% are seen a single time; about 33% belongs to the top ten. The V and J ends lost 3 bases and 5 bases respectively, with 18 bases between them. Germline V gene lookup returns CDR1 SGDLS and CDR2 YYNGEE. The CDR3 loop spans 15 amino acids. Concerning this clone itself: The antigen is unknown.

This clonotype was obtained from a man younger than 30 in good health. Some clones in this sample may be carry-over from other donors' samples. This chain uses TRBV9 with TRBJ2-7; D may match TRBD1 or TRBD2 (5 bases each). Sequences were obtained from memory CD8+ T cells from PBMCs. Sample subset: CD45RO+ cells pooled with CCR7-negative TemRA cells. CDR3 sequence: CASSGSGARPHEQYF. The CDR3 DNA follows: TGTGCCAGCAGCGGATCCGGGGCCCGCCCCCACGAGCAGTACTTC.